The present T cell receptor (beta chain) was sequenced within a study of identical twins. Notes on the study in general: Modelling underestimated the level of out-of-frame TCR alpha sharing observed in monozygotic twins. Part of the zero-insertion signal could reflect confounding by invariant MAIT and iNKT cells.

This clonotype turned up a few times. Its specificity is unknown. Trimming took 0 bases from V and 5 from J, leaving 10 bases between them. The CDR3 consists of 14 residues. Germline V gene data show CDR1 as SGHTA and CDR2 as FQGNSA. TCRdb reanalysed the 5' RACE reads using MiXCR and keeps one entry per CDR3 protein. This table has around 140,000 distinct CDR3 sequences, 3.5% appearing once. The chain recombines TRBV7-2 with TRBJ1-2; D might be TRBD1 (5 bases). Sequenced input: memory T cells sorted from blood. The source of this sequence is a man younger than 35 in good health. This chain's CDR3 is CASSLAWDRYGYTF. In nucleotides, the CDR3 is TGTGCCAGCAGCTTAGCGTGGGACCGGTATGGCTACACCTTC.